This T cell receptor (beta chain) was captured by sequencing in a study of T cell responses to AZD1222 COVID-19 vaccine. Using immunoSEQ multiplex PCR, the repertoire was profiled, and TCRdb retains in-frame clones only, with some absent. Among about 170,000 clones, over 80% were seen once, and the ten largest hold roughly 4%. As for this clone: Its matching antigen is unknown.

V was cut by 2 bases and J by 3 bases, with 12 bases left in between. The CDR3 totals 14 residues. In germline, CDR1 is GTSNPN, CDR2 SVGIG (reference sequence). The study's findings and limits: Clonal diversity was possibly underestimated, and white British individuals and females predominated among donors. Spike was spanned by vaccine-associated CD4 TCRs, which were dominant at 160-218 and 743-854.

Sequences were derived from peripheral blood, sampled 28 days after the second dose of the MenACWY control vaccine. The chain recombines TRBV30 with TRBJ2-3; D is uncertain. This clonotype was sampled from an adult who received the MenACWY meningococcal vaccine as a control. The CDR3 bases are TGTGCCTGGAGTACCGGATTGGGAACAGATACGCAGTATTTT. Translation: CAWSTGLGTDTQYF.